These T cell receptor beta chains were read from a single sample in a study of blood T cell repertoires in COVID-19. The protocol was immunoSEQ multiplex PCR, while the TCRdb copy is restricted to in-frame clones and leaves out a portion. This sample has 150,000 or so clones, with about 80% found just once. The sequencing input was PBMCs or T cells enriched from blood (not recorded which). These receptors were collected from a man aged 45 to 65 who had recovered from COVID-19. Both conserved end residues are part of each CDR3. The order of the fields is V gene, CDR3 length, clone size, D gene, J gene, CDR3 DNA, CDR3 protein. D genes are given only for firm matches. Clone sizes are given selectively: once, few, many, or a class where the clone is expanded.

V gene: TRBV5-4
CDR3 length: 15
clone size: once
D gene: -
J gene: TRBJ1-6
CDR3 DNA: TGTGCCAGCAGCTTGGTGCAGGGCAGTCGATCACCCCTCCACTTT
CDR3 protein: CASSLVQGSRSPLHF

V gene: TRBV5-5
CDR3 length: 16
clone size: -
D gene: TRBD1
J gene: TRBJ1-1
CDR3 DNA: TGTGCCAGCATCCCCGGAGGGGGACAGGGTGCCGCTGAAGCTTTCTTT
CDR3 protein: CASIPGGGQGAAEAFF

V gene: TRBV10-3
CDR3 length: 13
clone size: -
D gene: TRBD1
J gene: TRBJ1-5
CDR3 DNA: TGTGCCATCAGAGACAGGGACAATCAGCCCCAGCATTTT
CDR3 protein: CAIRDRDNQPQHF

V gene: TRBV18
CDR3 length: 13
clone size: -
D gene: -
J gene: TRBJ1-2
CDR3 DNA: TGTGCCAGCTCACCGGGAGGGGACTATGGCTACACCTTC
CDR3 protein: CASSPGGDYGYTF

V gene: TRBV7-9
CDR3 length: 14
clone size: -
D gene: -
J gene: TRBJ1-1
CDR3 DNA: TGTGCCAGCAGCAGAGGACAGCTGAACACTGAAGCTTTCTTT
CDR3 protein: CASSRGQLNTEAFF

V gene: TRBV30
CDR3 length: 13
clone size: -
D gene: -
J gene: TRBJ1-2
CDR3 DNA: TGTGCCTGGGGACTAGGGAGTAACTATGGCTACACCTTC
CDR3 protein: CAWGLGSNYGYTF

V gene: TRBV19
CDR3 length: 18
clone size: -
D gene: -
J gene: TRBJ1-5
CDR3 DNA: TGTGCCAGTAGTATAGGTTTAGGGGGGGGCTATAGCAATCAGCCCCAGCATTTT
CDR3 protein: CASSIGLGGGYSNQPQHF

V gene: TRBV30
CDR3 length: 15
clone size: -
D gene: -
J gene: TRBJ2-5
CDR3 DNA: TGTGCCTGGAGTCGTGACATCGGCAACCAAGAGACCCAGTACTTC
CDR3 protein: CAWSRDIGNQETQYF

V gene: TRBV6-5
CDR3 length: 15
clone size: -
D gene: -
J gene: TRBJ1-2
CDR3 DNA: TGTGCCAGCAGTTACTCACAGGGAGCTAACTATGGCTACACCTTC
CDR3 protein: CASSYSQGANYGYTF

V gene: TRBV27
CDR3 length: 11
clone size: -
D gene: -
J gene: TRBJ1-2
CDR3 DNA: TGTGCCAGCAGACACAGCGGTGGCTACACCTTC
CDR3 protein: CASRHSGGYTF

V gene: TRBV2
CDR3 length: 15
clone size: -
D gene: TRBD1
J gene: TRBJ1-1
CDR3 DNA: TGTGCCAGCAGTGAGTTGGGACAGGGGAACACTGAAGCTTTCTTT
CDR3 protein: CASSELGQGNTEAFF

V gene: TRBV11-2
CDR3 length: 14
clone size: once
D gene: TRBD1
J gene: TRBJ2-4
CDR3 DNA: TGTGCCAGCAGCCTACAGGGGAAGTCGGACATTCAGTACTTC
CDR3 protein: CASSLQGKSDIQYF

V gene: TRBV6-2/TRBV6-3
CDR3 length: 14
clone size: -
D gene: -
J gene: TRBJ1-1
CDR3 DNA: TGTGCCAGCAGTTACTCGATGGGGGCCTCTGAAGCTTTCTTT
CDR3 protein: CASSYSMGASEAFF

V gene: TRBV13
CDR3 length: 17
clone size: -
D gene: -
J gene: TRBJ2-7
CDR3 DNA: TGTGCCAGCAGCTTAGGCCTCGGAGGAACCCGCCCCTACGAGCAGTACTTC
CDR3 protein: CASSLGLGGTRPYEQYF

V gene: TRBV5-1
CDR3 length: 14
clone size: -
D gene: TRBD2
J gene: TRBJ2-1
CDR3 DNA: TGCGCCAGCAGTCTGGCGGGGGTTTACAATGAGCAGTTCTTC
CDR3 protein: CASSLAGVYNEQFF

V gene: TRBV5-1
CDR3 length: 14
clone size: -
D gene: TRBD2
J gene: TRBJ2-5
CDR3 DNA: TGCGCCAGCAGCCTAGGACTAGATGCTGAGACCCAGTACTTC
CDR3 protein: CASSLGLDAETQYF

V gene: TRBV5-1
CDR3 length: 17
clone size: -
D gene: TRBD2
J gene: TRBJ2-2
CDR3 DNA: TGCGCCAGCAGCTTGGGACACCGGGGGGGCGGCACCGGGGAGCTGTTTTTT
CDR3 protein: CASSLGHRGGGTGELFF

V gene: TRBV18
CDR3 length: 13
clone size: -
D gene: -
J gene: TRBJ2-3
CDR3 DNA: TGTGCCAGCTCACCTCCTAGCACAGATACGCAGTATTTT
CDR3 protein: CASSPPSTDTQYF

V gene: TRBV5-5
CDR3 length: 15
clone size: -
D gene: TRBD1
J gene: TRBJ1-1
CDR3 DNA: TGTGCCAGCACCGTGGGGGACAGGGGAGGAACTGAAGCTTTCTTT
CDR3 protein: CASTVGDRGGTEAFF

V gene: TRBV5-5
CDR3 length: 14
clone size: -
D gene: -
J gene: TRBJ1-1
CDR3 DNA: TGTGCCAGCAGCTTGATCGGGGGGAACACTGAAGCTTTCTTT
CDR3 protein: CASSLIGGNTEAFF

V gene: TRBV7-2
CDR3 length: 18
clone size: -
D gene: TRBD2
J gene: TRBJ2-3
CDR3 DNA: TGTGCCAGCAGCTTTGGACTAGCGGGGGAAACTAGCACAGATACGCAGTATTTT
CDR3 protein: CASSFGLAGETSTDTQYF

V gene: TRBV10-3
CDR3 length: 13
clone size: few
D gene: TRBD1
J gene: TRBJ2-2
CDR3 DNA: TGTGCCACGTCAACAGGGGAAGCCGGGGAGCTGTTTTTT
CDR3 protein: CATSTGEAGELFF

V gene: TRBV12-5
CDR3 length: 13
clone size: -
D gene: -
J gene: TRBJ2-3
CDR3 DNA: TGTGCTAGTGGTTTGGCCCCGACAGATACGCAGTATTTT
CDR3 protein: CASGLAPTDTQYF

V gene: TRBV6-2/TRBV6-3
CDR3 length: 16
clone size: -
D gene: -
J gene: TRBJ1-6
CDR3 DNA: TGTGCCAGCAGACCTCCCGACCGGGACTTTTACTCACCCCTCCACTTT
CDR3 protein: CASRPPDRDFYSPLHF

V gene: TRBV28
CDR3 length: 13
clone size: -
D gene: -
J gene: TRBJ1-6
CDR3 DNA: TGTGCCAGCAGTTTATCGGGGGGCTCACCCCTCCACTTT
CDR3 protein: CASSLSGGSPLHF

V gene: TRBV2
CDR3 length: 11
clone size: -
D gene: -
J gene: TRBJ1-5
CDR3 DNA: TGTGCCAGCGGCAGGGGTCAGCCCCAGCATTTT
CDR3 protein: CASGRGQPQHF

V gene: TRBV4-1
CDR3 length: 17
clone size: -
D gene: -
J gene: TRBJ2-4
CDR3 DNA: TGCGCCAGCAGCCAAGGGAGACAGGCGGGTAAGAAAAACATTCAGTACTTC
CDR3 protein: CASSQGRQAGKKNIQYF

V gene: TRBV14
CDR3 length: 17
clone size: -
D gene: -
J gene: TRBJ2-7
CDR3 DNA: TGTGCCAGCAGCCAAGACCGAATGCTGACCAGCCTAGACGAGCAGTACTTC
CDR3 protein: CASSQDRMLTSLDEQYF

V gene: TRBV30
CDR3 length: 12
clone size: -
D gene: -
J gene: TRBJ1-6
CDR3 DNA: TGTGCCTGGAGCACCAGAAATTCACCCCTCCACTTT
CDR3 protein: CAWSTRNSPLHF

V gene: TRBV4-1
CDR3 length: 16
clone size: -
D gene: TRBD2
J gene: TRBJ2-1
CDR3 DNA: TGCGCCAGCAGCCAAGATGGCGGACTAGCATACAATGAGCAGTTCTTC
CDR3 protein: CASSQDGGLAYNEQFF

V gene: TRBV6-1
CDR3 length: 15
clone size: -
D gene: -
J gene: TRBJ1-6
CDR3 DNA: TGTGCCAGCAGTGACCTCCAGGTATATAATTCACCCCTCCACTTT
CDR3 protein: CASSDLQVYNSPLHF

V gene: TRBV20-1
CDR3 length: 15
clone size: -
D gene: -
J gene: TRBJ2-3
CDR3 DNA: TGCAGTGCTAGTATTTCAGCGGGCCGCACAGATACGCAGTATTTT
CDR3 protein: CSASISAGRTDTQYF

V gene: TRBV19
CDR3 length: 15
clone size: -
D gene: TRBD1
J gene: TRBJ1-5
CDR3 DNA: TGTGCCAGTATTGGACAGGGGGCCTTCAATCAGCCCCAGCATTTT
CDR3 protein: CASIGQGAFNQPQHF

V gene: TRBV24-1
CDR3 length: 14
clone size: -
D gene: TRBD1
J gene: TRBJ2-7
CDR3 DNA: TGTGCCACGGCCGGGACAGAGGGCTCCTACGAGCAGTACTTC
CDR3 protein: CATAGTEGSYEQYF

V gene: TRBV28
CDR3 length: 15
clone size: few
D gene: TRBD1
J gene: TRBJ1-5
CDR3 DNA: TGTGCCAGCAGTTCCCCGGGACAGGGTTATCAGCCCCAGCATTTT
CDR3 protein: CASSSPGQGYQPQHF

V gene: TRBV6-5
CDR3 length: 16
clone size: once
D gene: -
J gene: TRBJ1-3
CDR3 DNA: TGTGCCAGCAGTTACTCGATTAGCGGAGGTGGAAACACCATATATTTT
CDR3 protein: CASSYSISGGGNTIYF

V gene: TRBV28
CDR3 length: 16
clone size: few
D gene: TRBD1
J gene: TRBJ1-1
CDR3 DNA: TGTGCCAGCAGTACGCCACCGGGACAGTGGGGACTTCAAGCTTTCTTT
CDR3 protein: CASSTPPGQWGLQAFF

V gene: TRBV4-1
CDR3 length: 16
clone size: -
D gene: TRBD1
J gene: TRBJ1-2
CDR3 DNA: TGCGCCAGCAGCCAAGAAGGGACAGGGGCAAACTATGGCTACACCTTC
CDR3 protein: CASSQEGTGANYGYTF

V gene: TRBV15
CDR3 length: 13
clone size: -
D gene: -
J gene: TRBJ2-5
CDR3 DNA: TGTGCCACCAGCAGAACAGGGCTAGAGACCCAGTACTTC
CDR3 protein: CATSRTGLETQYF

V gene: TRBV2
CDR3 length: 14
clone size: -
D gene: -
J gene: TRBJ1-5
CDR3 DNA: TGTGCCAGCCTAGTGGGGCAGGGAAATCAGCCCCAGCATTTT
CDR3 protein: CASLVGQGNQPQHF

V gene: TRBV18
CDR3 length: 14
clone size: -
D gene: TRBD2
J gene: TRBJ2-5
CDR3 DNA: TGTGCCAGCTCACCACCGGGGCGGGAGGAGACCCAGTACTTC
CDR3 protein: CASSPPGREETQYF

V gene: TRBV6-2/TRBV6-3
CDR3 length: 13
clone size: -
D gene: -
J gene: TRBJ1-4
CDR3 DNA: TGTGCCAGCAGTTTCTTCGAGAACCAAAAACTGTTTTTT
CDR3 protein: CASSFFENQKLFF

V gene: TRBV21-1
CDR3 length: 17
clone size: -
D gene: -
J gene: TRBJ1-6
CDR3 DNA: TGTGCCAGCAGCGAAAGGACGAGGCTGGGGGGTAATTCACCCCTCCACTTT
CDR3 protein: CASSERTRLGGNSPLHF

V gene: TRBV18
CDR3 length: 16
clone size: -
D gene: -
J gene: TRBJ2-4
CDR3 DNA: TGTGCCAGCTCACCAATATCGGCAGGAACCAAAAACATTCAGTACTTC
CDR3 protein: CASSPISAGTKNIQYF

V gene: TRBV12-3/TRBV12-4
CDR3 length: 12
clone size: -
D gene: -
J gene: TRBJ2-1
CDR3 DNA: TGTGCCAGCTTGAGCACCTACAATGAGCAGTTCTTC
CDR3 protein: CASLSTYNEQFF

V gene: TRBV11-2
CDR3 length: 14
clone size: -
D gene: -
J gene: TRBJ2-2
CDR3 DNA: TGTGCCAGCAGCTTAGGTCAGGGCGCCGGGGAGCTGTTTTTT
CDR3 protein: CASSLGQGAGELFF

V gene: TRBV13
CDR3 length: 15
clone size: once
D gene: TRBD1
J gene: TRBJ1-6
CDR3 DNA: TGTGCCAGCAGCGACGTAGGGACAGACCCTGGACCCCTCCACTTT
CDR3 protein: CASSDVGTDPGPLHF